This T cell receptor (beta chain) is drawn from a study of cytomegalovirus exposure and HLA in healthy donors. The study's findings and limits: Earlier analysis yielded a pattern in which most TCR beta V segments were productive about 90% or about 30% of the time.

V was clipped by 6 bases and J by 6 bases, with 18 bases between them. The CDR3 length is 15 residues. The germline gives CDR1 LNHNV, CDR2 YYDKDF (reference sequence). As regards this clone: Its antigen remains unknown.

The PCR was carried out with 60 Vbeta primers and 13 Jbeta primers. Data came from immunoSEQ multiplex PCR; TCRdb stores just in-frame clones and leaves some out. The sample has approximately 240,000 clones, around four fifths seen once. The genes are TRBV15 and TRBJ2-1, with a weak D call TRBD2 (7 bases). This clonotype was obtained from a woman aged 40 to 50 in good health and CMV-seronegative. Sequenced input: PBMCs. The CDR3 DNA reads as TGTGCCACCAGACGGGGGAGGGGGGAGTTCAATGAGCAGTTCTTC. Its translation is CATRRGRGEFNEQFF.